This TCR beta chain was captured in a study of T cells in Graves' hyperthyroidism and ophthalmopathy. Regarding the study as a whole: Ophthalmopathy could be told apart from stable hyperthyroidism with a 13 V-J model.

This clonotype has ten or more counts. Its specificity is unknown. Among ophthalmopathy patients, the Clinical Activity Score reached at least 3, the NOSPECS grade reached at least 4, and duration remained under 3 months. Template material for amplifying TCR beta CDR3 regions consisted of RNA transcripts. In the first-round RT-PCR of the TCR CDR3, the HTBI primer set was used. TCRdb reprocessed the multiplex PCR reads via MiXCR and lists one record per CDR3 protein. The table includes 400,000 to 450,000 distinct CDR3 sequences, roughly 15% detected once. Per the germline V gene, CDR1 is MNHNS and CDR2 is SASEGT. Deletions cut 5 bases from V and 3 bases from J, with 11 bases between. The CDR3 runs 14 residues.

The sequencing sample was made of blood. This receptor was identified in a young man with Graves' ophthalmopathy. V is TRBV6-1 and J is TRBJ2-4; tentatively, D is TRBD1 or TRBD2 (5 bases each). The CDR3, as DNA: TGTGCCAGCAGTCACCGGGACGGCAAAAACATTCAGTACTTC. This codes for CASSHRDGKNIQYF.